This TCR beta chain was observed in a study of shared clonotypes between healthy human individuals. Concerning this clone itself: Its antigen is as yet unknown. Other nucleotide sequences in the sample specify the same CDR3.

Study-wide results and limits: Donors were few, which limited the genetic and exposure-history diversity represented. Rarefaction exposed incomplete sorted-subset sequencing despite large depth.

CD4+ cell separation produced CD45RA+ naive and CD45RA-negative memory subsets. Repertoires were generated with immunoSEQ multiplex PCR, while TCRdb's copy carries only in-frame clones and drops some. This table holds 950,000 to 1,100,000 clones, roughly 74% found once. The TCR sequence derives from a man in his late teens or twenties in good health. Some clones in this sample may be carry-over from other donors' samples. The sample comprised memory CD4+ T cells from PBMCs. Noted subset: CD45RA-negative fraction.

The CDR3 bases are TGTGCCAGCAGCTTTACGAACACCGGGGAGCTGTTTTTT. This codes for CASSFTNTGELFF. V and J are TRBV11-2 and TRBJ2-2; no reliable D call. Trimming left V 3 bases short and J 0 bases short, with 2 bases between. Germline assignment: CDR1 SGHAT and CDR2 FQNNGV. CDR3 size: 13 residues.